This T cell receptor (beta chain) emerged from a study of T cell changes during pregnancy in multiple sclerosis (dated 2019 in TCRdb). Some background on the complete study: In women with multiple sclerosis, the researchers looked at how the T cell repertoire shifted as pregnancy progressed.

This clone occurred once. What this receptor recognizes is not known. Base quality data are lacking; no much larger clone is found one base away. Library construction relied on the immunoSEQ multiplex PCR assay. Sourced from immuneACCESS, this table was stored by TCRdb with only in-frame sequences that have V and J called. A share of the clones is absent; for the studies checked, an unresolved V gene accounts for under half, and the remainder has no known explanation. The sample has 40,000 to 60,000 clones on record, around 93% of them singletons. In total, the top ten clones hold more than 0.95% of the sample. Ends trimmed: V by 0 bases, J by 4 bases; bases unmatched to a gene: 12. CDR1 SGHRS and CDR2 YFSETQ were looked up in the germline V gene. The CDR3 runs 19 amino acids, cysteine and phenylalanine included. CDR3 DNA is the only sequence kept; it has 57 bases, read in frame from the first base.

Source: peripheral blood, taken after pregnancy. This sequence uses TRBV5-1 and TRBJ2-1; TRBD2 agrees with 11 junctional bases. The sequence was collected from a female donor with multiple sclerosis, enrolled in a pregnancy study. The DNA is TGCGCCAGCAGCTTGGAACTAGCGGGGGCGCTGGGGATGTACAATGAGCAGTTCTTC. This is translated as CASSLELAGALGMYNEQFF. With all but the CDR3 taken from the reference TRBV5-1 and TRBJ2-1 genes, the full variable domain is: KAGVTQTPRYLIKTRGQQVTLSCSPISGHRSVSWYQQTPGQGLQFLFEYFSETQRNKGNFPGRFSGRQFSNSRSEMNVSTLELGDSALYLCASSLELAGALGMYNEQFFGPGTRLTVL.